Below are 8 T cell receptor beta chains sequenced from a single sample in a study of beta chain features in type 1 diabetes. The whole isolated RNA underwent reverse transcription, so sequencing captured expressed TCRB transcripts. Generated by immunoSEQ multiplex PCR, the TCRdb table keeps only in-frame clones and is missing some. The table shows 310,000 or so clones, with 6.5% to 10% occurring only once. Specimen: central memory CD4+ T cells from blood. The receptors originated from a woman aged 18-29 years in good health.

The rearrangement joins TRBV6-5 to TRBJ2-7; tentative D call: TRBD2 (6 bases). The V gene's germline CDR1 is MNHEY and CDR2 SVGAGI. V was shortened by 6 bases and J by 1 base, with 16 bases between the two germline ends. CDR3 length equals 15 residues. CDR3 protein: CASSVTGGSSYEQYF. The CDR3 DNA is TGTGCCAGCAGCGTTACCGGGGGATCGTCCTACGAGCAGTACTTC.

This CDR3 is CASSWGHIFQETQYF. The CDR3 region has the DNA TGTGCCAGCAGCTGGGGACATATTTTCCAAGAGACCCAGTACTTC. The genes are TRBV7-8 and TRBJ2-5, with D perhaps TRBD1 (6 bases). V was clipped by 4 bases and J by 1 base, with 13 bases between them. The germline V gene encodes CDR1 SGHVS and CDR2 FQNEAQ. The CDR3 contains 15 residues.

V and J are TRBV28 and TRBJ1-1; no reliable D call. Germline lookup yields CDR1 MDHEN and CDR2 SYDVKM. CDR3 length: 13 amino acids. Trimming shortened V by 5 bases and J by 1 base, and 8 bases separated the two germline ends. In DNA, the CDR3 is TGTGCCAGCAGTACCTCAGGGAACACTGAAGCTTTCTTT. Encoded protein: CASSTSGNTEAFF.

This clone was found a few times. The CDR3 loop reads CASSPGTGNTDTQYF. In DNA, the CDR3 is TGTGCCAGCTCACCAGGGACAGGGAACACAGATACGCAGTATTTT. The chain is built from TRBV18 and TRBJ2-3; 9 positions agree with TRBD1. This CDR3 comprises 15 residues. Per germline, CDR1 KGHSH and CDR2 LQKENI. Trimming cost V 2 bases and J 2 bases; bases outside gene matches: 2. Looking up the rest from reference TRBV18 and TRBJ2-3 gives the full variable domain: NAGVMQNPRHLVRRRGQEARLRCSPMKGHSHVYWYRQLPEEGLKFMVYLQKENIIDESGMPKERFSAEFPKEGPSILRIQQVVRGDSAAYFCASSPGTGNTDTQYFGPGTRLTVL.

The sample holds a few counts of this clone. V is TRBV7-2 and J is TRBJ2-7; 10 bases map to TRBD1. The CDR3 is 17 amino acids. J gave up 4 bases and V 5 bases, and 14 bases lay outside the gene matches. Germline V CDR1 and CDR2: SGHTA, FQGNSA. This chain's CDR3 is CASSPGHATGGLYEQYF. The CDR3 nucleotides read TGTGCCAGCAGCCCCGGGCACGCGACAGGGGGCTTGTACGAGCAGTACTTC.

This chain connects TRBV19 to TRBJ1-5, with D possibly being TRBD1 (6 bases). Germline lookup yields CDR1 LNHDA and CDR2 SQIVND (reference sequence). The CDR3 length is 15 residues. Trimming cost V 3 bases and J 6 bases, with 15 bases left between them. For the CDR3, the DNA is TGTGCCAGTAGTATTGGGGGGCCCGGCGGTCAGCCCCAGCATTTT. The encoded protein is CASSIGGPGGQPQHF.

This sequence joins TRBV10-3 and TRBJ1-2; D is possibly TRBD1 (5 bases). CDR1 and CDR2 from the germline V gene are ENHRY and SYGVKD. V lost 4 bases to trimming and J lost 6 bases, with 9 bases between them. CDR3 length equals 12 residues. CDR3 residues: CAISGGEDGYTF. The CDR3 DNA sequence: TGTGCCATCAGTGGAGGGGAGGATGGCTACACCTTC.

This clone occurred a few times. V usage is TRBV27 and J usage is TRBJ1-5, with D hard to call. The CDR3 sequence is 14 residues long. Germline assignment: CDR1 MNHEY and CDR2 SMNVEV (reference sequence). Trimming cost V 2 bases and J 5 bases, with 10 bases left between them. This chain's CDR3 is CASSLGGSDQPQHF. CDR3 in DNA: TGTGCCAGCAGTTTAGGTGGGAGCGATCAGCCCCAGCATTTT.